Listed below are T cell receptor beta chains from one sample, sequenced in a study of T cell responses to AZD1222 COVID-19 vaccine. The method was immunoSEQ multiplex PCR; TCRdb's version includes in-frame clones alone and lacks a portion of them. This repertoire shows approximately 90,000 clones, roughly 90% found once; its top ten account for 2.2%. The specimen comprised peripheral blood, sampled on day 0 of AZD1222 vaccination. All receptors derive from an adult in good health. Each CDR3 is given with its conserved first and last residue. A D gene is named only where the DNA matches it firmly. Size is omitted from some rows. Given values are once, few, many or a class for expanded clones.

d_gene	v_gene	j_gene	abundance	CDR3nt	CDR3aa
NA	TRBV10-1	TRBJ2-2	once	TGCGCCAGCAGTGATTTTGGGGGGTCGGGCACCGGGGAGCTGTTTTTT	CASSDFGGSGTGELFF
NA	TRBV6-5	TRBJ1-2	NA	TGTGCCACTATGAACGCCCCGGCTAACTATGGCTACACCTTC	CATMNAPANYGYTF
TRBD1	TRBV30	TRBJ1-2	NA	TGTGCCTGGAGTGGGACAGGGGGCCTTGGTGGCTACACCTTC	CAWSGTGGLGGYTF
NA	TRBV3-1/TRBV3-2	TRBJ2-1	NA	TGTGCCAGCAGCCAAGAGCCTGACGGGATCGATGAGCAGTTCTTC	CASSQEPDGIDEQFF
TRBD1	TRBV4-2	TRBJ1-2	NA	TGTGCCAGCAGCCAAGATCTTAACAGGGGGGAGATCTATGGCTACACCTTC	CASSQDLNRGEIYGYTF
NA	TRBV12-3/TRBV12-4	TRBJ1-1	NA	TGTGCCAGCAGTTTATGGGAGAACACTGAAGCTTTCTTT	CASSLWENTEAFF
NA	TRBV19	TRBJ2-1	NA	TGTGCCAGTAGTCCCCGGGGTAGCGGCTACAATGAGCAGTTCTTC	CASSPRGSGYNEQFF
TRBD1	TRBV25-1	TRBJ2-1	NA	TGTGCCAGCGCCGACAGGGGTTCCTACAATGAGCAGTTCTTC	CASADRGSYNEQFF
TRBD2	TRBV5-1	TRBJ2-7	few	TGCGCCAGCAGCTTCATCGGCGGGAGTGCTGACGAGCAGTACTTC	CASSFIGGSADEQYF
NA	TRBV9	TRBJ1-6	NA	TGTGCCAGCAGCGTAGCCGGGACAAATAATTCACCCCTCCACTTT	CASSVAGTNNSPLHF
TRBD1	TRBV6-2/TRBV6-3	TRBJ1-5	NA	TGTGCCAGCAGTCCCCAGGGACAGGGGGGGGCAAATCAGCCCCAGCATTTT	CASSPQGQGGANQPQHF
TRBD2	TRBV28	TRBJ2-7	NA	TGTGCCAGCGGGACTAGCTACGAGCAGTACTTC	CASGTSYEQYF
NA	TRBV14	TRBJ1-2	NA	TGTGCCAGCAGCCGGGCGCCTGGGCGGGGGCCTAACTATGGCTACACCTTC	CASSRAPGRGPNYGYTF
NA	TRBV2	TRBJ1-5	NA	TGTGCCACCGCCGGGGAGGATCAGCCCCAGCATTTT	CATAGEDQPQHF
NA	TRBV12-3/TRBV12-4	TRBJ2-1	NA	TGTGCCAGCAGATTTACAAACAATGAGCAGTTCTTC	CASRFTNNEQFF
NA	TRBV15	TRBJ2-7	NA	TGTGCCACCAGCAGAGGCGCGGGCGTCAACGAGCAGTACTTC	CATSRGAGVNEQYF
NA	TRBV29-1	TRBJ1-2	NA	TGCAGCGTTGAAGTGGATGGCTACACCTTC	CSVEVDGYTF
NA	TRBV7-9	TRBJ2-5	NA	TGTGCCAGCAGCTTAGTTCCCTACCAAGAGACCCAGTACTTC	CASSLVPYQETQYF
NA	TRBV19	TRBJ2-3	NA	TGTGCCAGTAGTATAGATCAGACTAGGGATACGCAGTATTTT	CASSIDQTRDTQYF
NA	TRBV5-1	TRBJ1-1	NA	TGCGCCAGCATGACGGGAGGGGACGTGAACACTGAAGCTTTCTTT	CASMTGGDVNTEAFF
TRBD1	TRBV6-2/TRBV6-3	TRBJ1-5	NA	TGTGCCAGCAGTATCCAACAGGGGAACGGTCAGCCCCAGCATTTT	CASSIQQGNGQPQHF
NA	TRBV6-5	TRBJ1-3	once	TGTGCCAGCAGGTACGACGACAAGTCTGGAAACACCATATATTTT	CASRYDDKSGNTIYF
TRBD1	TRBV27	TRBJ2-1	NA	TGTGCCAGCCATGGACAGGGCTCCTACAATGAGCAGTTCTTC	CASHGQGSYNEQFF
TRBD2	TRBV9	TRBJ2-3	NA	TGTGCCAGCACAGCGGGGGGGTACCCCACAGATACGCAGTATTTT	CASTAGGYPTDTQYF
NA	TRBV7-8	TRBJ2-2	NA	TGTGCCAGCAGCCGGGGCGGGCCCGGGGAGCTGTTTTTT	CASSRGGPGELFF
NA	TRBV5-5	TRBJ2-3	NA	TGTGCCAGCAGCTTGGGTTCCTCCACAGATACGCAGTATTTT	CASSLGSSTDTQYF
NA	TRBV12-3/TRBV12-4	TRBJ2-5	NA	TGTGCCAGCAGTTTAGCGCTAAAGGAGACCCAGTACTTC	CASSLALKETQYF
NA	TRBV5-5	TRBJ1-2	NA	TGTGCCAGCAGGCCCTTGGGACTTGGCTACACCTTC	CASRPLGLGYTF
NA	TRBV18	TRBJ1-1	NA	TGTGCCAGCTCACCTGACATGAACACTGAAGCTTTCTTT	CASSPDMNTEAFF
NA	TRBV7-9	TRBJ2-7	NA	TGTGCCAGCAGCTACGGACTGTACGAGCAGTACTTC	CASSYGLYEQYF
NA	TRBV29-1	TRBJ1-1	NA	TGCAGCGTGAGATCCTCAAAGGGGGTGAACACTGAAGCTTTCTTT	CSVRSSKGVNTEAFF
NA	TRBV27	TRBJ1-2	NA	TGTGCCAGCAGTTTATCGGCTTACTATGGCTACACCTTC	CASSLSAYYGYTF
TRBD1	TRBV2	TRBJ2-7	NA	TGTGCCAGCAGTGAAGCCGGACAGGGGCACCCCCTCTCCTACGAGCAGTACTTC	CASSEAGQGHPLSYEQYF
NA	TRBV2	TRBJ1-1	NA	TGTGCCAGCAGTCAGGTTCGGCAGAACACTGAAGCTTTCTTT	CASSQVRQNTEAFF
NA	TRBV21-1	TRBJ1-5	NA	TGTGCCAGCAGCCCGTCGACAGACCAGAAGACCTCCGATAGCAATCAGCCCCAGCATTTT	CASSPSTDQKTSDSNQPQHF
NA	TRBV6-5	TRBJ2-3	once	TGTGCCAGCAGTTACACAGACACAGATACGCAGTATTTT	CASSYTDTDTQYF
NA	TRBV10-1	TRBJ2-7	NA	TGCGCCAGCAGTCCCCGTACACCGGCCGAGCAGTACTTC	CASSPRTPAEQYF
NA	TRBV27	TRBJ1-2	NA	TGTGCCAGCAGTTTGGGATCAGGCTATGGCTACACCTTC	CASSLGSGYGYTF
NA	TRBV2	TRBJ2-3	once	TGTGCCAGCAGTGAACTTAGAACAGATACGCAGTATTTT	CASSELRTDTQYF
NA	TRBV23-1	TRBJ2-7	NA	TGCGCCAGCACCCACCGTCCCTACGAGCAGTACTTC	CASTHRPYEQYF
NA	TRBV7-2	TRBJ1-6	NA	TGTGCCAGCAGCTTAGCAGGGGTGAATTCACCCCTCCACTTT	CASSLAGVNSPLHF
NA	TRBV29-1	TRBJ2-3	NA	TGCAGCTACCACCGAACGGATACGCAGTATTTT	CSYHRTDTQYF
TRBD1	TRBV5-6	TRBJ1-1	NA	TGTGCCAGCAGCTTGTGGACAGGAGAGAACACTGAAGCTTTCTTT	CASSLWTGENTEAFF
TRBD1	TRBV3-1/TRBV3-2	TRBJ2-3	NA	TGTGCCAGCAGCCCCGGGACAGCTACCGTCGATACGCAGTATTTT	CASSPGTATVDTQYF
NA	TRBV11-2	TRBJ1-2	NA	TGTGCCAGCAGCTTAGATGCCGTTCAGAGTGGCACCTTC	CASSLDAVQSGTF
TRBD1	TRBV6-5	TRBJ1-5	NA	TGTGCCAGCAGTCCCGGGACAGGAAATCAGCCCCAGCATTTT	CASSPGTGNQPQHF